The T cell receptor (beta chain) under discussion was sequenced for a study of shared clonotypes between healthy human individuals (dated by TCRdb to 2020 to 2021). About the investigation overall: A couple of women and three men aged 18 to 49 years were included in the cohort. Blood TCR repertoires of roughly 5 healthy adults were deeply sequenced to estimate repertoire size and the extent of clonotype sharing between individuals. For each donor, CD4 naive and CD4 memory were each run on three plates, CD8 naive on two plates, and CD8 memory on one plate. Between about 0.8 and 9 billion PBMCs per donor were obtained by leukapheresis. Different laboratories and diverse techniques were used to prepare libraries and sequence TCR repertoires, to increase sequencing depth and limit assay-specific biases. General study outcomes and caveats: Clonotypes shared by all four sorted-subset donors showed higher generation probabilities than non-shared clonotypes. Rarefaction of sorted-subset datasets indicated incomplete sequencing despite the large sequencing depth. Naive subsets generally had larger estimated clonotype richness than memory subsets. Because the study included a small number of donors, the genetic and exposure-history diversity represented was limited. Based on pairwise subsampling, the degree of clonotype sharing among donors was expected to be affected by sequencing depth. Sampling was restricted to blood, and TCR repertoires in tissues likely differ from the TCR repertoires found in blood. When a few donors were compared, the shared fraction of clonotypes was 5% to 6.5% for naive CD4, more than 3% for naive CD8, more than 2% for memory CD4, and around 0.4% for memory CD8.

Using the deep immunoSEQ assay, TCR CDR3 regions were amplified from genomic DNA by multiplex PCR. Extracted genomic DNA from each cell subset was spread evenly across all wells of several immunoSEQ 96-well plates, with each plate serving as a replicate. For sorted subsets, about 0.2 ug genomic DNA, equal to tens of thousands of T cell genomes, was loaded into each replicate PCR. The purified libraries were quantified using a Qubit 3.0 fluorometer, sized with a Bioanalyzer 2100, and then quantified again using the KAPA Library Quantification kit. Every immunoSEQ 96-well plate was sequenced on a separate single-read 150-cycle Illumina NextSeq 550 flow cell. The authors' analysis ran thus. Because only junctional sequences without quality scores were contained in the immunoSEQ output, filtering matching that applied to full-length reads could not be performed. To assign V/J genes and CDR3, sequences were annotated using PyIR, a Python wrapper for IgBLAST v1.9, with IMGT germline references. Any read was removed if the V/J assignment was weak (E-value above 1e-6), the CDR3 was missing, or the read contained stop codons, out-of-frame junctions, or ambiguous translated residues. A V3J clonotype was defined by an identical inferred V gene, J gene, and CDR3 amino acid sequence. Percentage overlap between repertoires was computed as shared unique clonotypes divided by the size of the smaller repertoire. Three approaches were used to assess repertoire richness: RTK rarefaction, the Chao1 estimator, and Recon v2.1 estimates of unobserved clonotypes. Generation probabilities for all TCRbeta clonotypes obtained by the gDNA method from a handful of donors were computed using OLGA. TCRdb limited this immuneACCESS table to in-frame rearrangements with V and J called. A share of clones is missing; checked studies link under half to unresolved V genes, and the rest is unexplained. D and trimming were read from the DNA, whereas the V and J calls and clone size are those reported in that table. Here the sample has about 870,000 clones; 80% to 95% occur a single time. Nearly 25% of the sample rests with the top ten.

The cysteine opens and the phenylalanine closes a CDR3 of 14 amino acids. Left in the record is the CDR3 DNA by itself, 42 bases read in frame from the first base. The germline V gene gives CDR1 as LGHNA and CDR2 as YSLEER. Trimming costs V 0 bases and J 2 bases, and their ends lie 7 bases apart. Concerning this clone itself: The antigen it recognizes is unknown. Base qualities are not at hand, and no much larger clone is one base apart.

CD8 naive samples consisted of CD45RO-negative cells that were positively selected for CCR7, yielding a CD45RA+CCR7+ population without TemRA cells. Healthy HIV-negative adults with no recently reported acute infections or vaccinations were included as donors. Every donor was a Caucasian adult residing in Nashville, Tennessee, USA. After blood collection by leukapheresis, PBMCs were isolated using Ficoll-Histopaque density gradient centrifugation and then cryopreserved in the vapor phase of liquid nitrogen. Purity and quantity of every magnetically sorted T cell population were checked by analytical flow cytometry. From each sorted fraction, genomic DNA was isolated and quantified by UV absorbance on a Nanodrop 2000c.

The origin of this receptor is a young man in good health. Sample: naive CD8+ T cells sorted from blood. What this sample's cell subset or site label stands for: CD45RA+CCR7+. The chain is assembled from TRBV4-3 and TRBJ1-2, with the D gene not clear enough to name. This receptor has the CDR3 CASSQDRGNYGYTF. The nucleotide sequence is given as TGCGCCAGCAGCCAAGATCGTGGAAACTATGGCTACACCTTC.